This TCR beta chain came from a study of cytomegalovirus exposure and HLA in healthy donors (TCRdb year 2017). In terms of the full investigation: In an earlier analysis of roughly 590 of the donors, 276 Gb of sequence data and 95 million to 130 million unique TCR beta sequences from about 179 million T cells were reported. Rather than using new phenotypic data, the later analysis identified candidate immune exposures from TCR beta sequences and from how often those sequences occurred across donors. In an earlier analysis of 550 to 700 of the donors, high-throughput TCR beta sequencing was used to judge whether each TCR beta V gene segment behaved as functional or pseudogenic. The number of typed donors differed by locus: roughly 629-640 for A, B, C, DRB1 and DQB1; 522 for DQA1; approximately 610 for DPA1; and 400 to 480 for DPB1. In addition to the first cohort of approximately 670 subjects, a separate validation cohort of 130 or so different subjects was used. The study profiled the T cell repertoires of under 850 subjects by immunosequencing and related them to cytomegalovirus serostatus. To predict cytomegalovirus infection status, the study combined high-throughput TCR immunosequencing, statistical association of individual TCRs with disease status, and machine learning. Of the 350 to 450 genotyped donors, 75% to 85% were placed in the genetic ancestry cluster associated with self-reported Caucasian donors. A later genetic analysis took genome-wide SNP genotypes for about 60% of the roughly 670 donors and used that subset as a discovery cohort. To study patterns of TCR occurrence, a later analysis re-analyzed previously published TCR beta repertoires from 550 to 800 donors and added high-resolution HLA genotyping. Class I and class II HLA loci were covered by the typing at four-digit resolution. Donor age, sex, ethnicity and CMV serostatus were compiled together with the repertoire data. The study aimed to test whether signatures of past pathogen exposure could be identified by cataloging public T cell receptors. Every discovery cohort repertoire had been produced on one sequencing platform. Four or five DR-DQ haplotypes were handled as single units for association and clustering because linkage in the cohort was strong. Among some 400 genotyped donors of the cohort, an average of roughly 230,000 unique TCR beta nucleotide sequences was sequenced per donor, of which 15% to 20% were non-productive. About 280 gigabases of sequencing data and tens of millions of unique TCR sequences were included in an early release covering over 600 HLA-typed donors.

Beyond this particular receptor, the publication reports: A further reported finding was that TCR beta sequences accurately predicted the HLA-A and HLA-B alleles for most subjects in the first cohort. Roughly uniform sequencing depth across donors was assumed in presence/absence analyses, although this assumption may not hold. Correlated functional status among segregating V segments might be attributable to linkage disequilibrium, but an unknown experimental factor could not be ruled out. When HLA alleles, especially DR and DQ, strongly co-occurred, TCR associations were difficult to assign to individual alleles. Compared with equally common non-associated chains, HLA-associated TCR beta chains in a later analysis were more clonally expanded and had lower generation probabilities. While some public TCRs were present in many individuals, most TCR sequences turned up only very rarely across donors. Compared with the approximately 700-donor mean, donors in an Asian-associated ancestry cluster had fewer N-insertions in productive TCRs, according to a later genetic analysis. In the study, around 150 TCR beta chains were listed as associated with cytomegalovirus. According to a later analysis, most CMV-associated TCR beta chains appeared to be HLA-restricted, and the HLA associations seemed to be driven largely by CMV exposure. According to a later analysis, TCR association rates differed among HLA loci, with DRB1 alleles showing the most associated TCRs and HLA-C alleles showing the fewest. In a later analysis, several top co-occurrence clusters were reported to appear linked to parvovirus B19, influenza, CMV and Epstein-Barr virus. In an earlier analysis of approximately 590 of the donors, most TCR beta V segments were observed in productive rearrangements about 87% or about 30% of the time, broadly matching IMGT annotations. Cytomegalovirus status was reported to be diagnosed by the classifier with high specificity and sensitivity in both the original and validation cohorts. In this cohort, only TCR beta chains were sequenced, and detectable features were limited by the absence of alpha or paired-chain data. According to the authors, the approach could potentially be generalized to other disease states and immunological phenotypes. At a false discovery rate of 0.05, a later analysis linked around 17,000 TCR beta sequences to specific HLA alleles. An association between a missense DCLRE1C variant and V-gene and J-gene trimming of TCR beta chains was found in a later genetic analysis and replicated in an independent cohort. Because HLA typing was missing for some donors at each locus, association tests included only the typed subset. In vitro tests confirmed that a few of the cytomegalovirus-associated TCR beta chains recognize cytomegalovirus antigens. A group of highly shared sequence variants was considered likely to be a technical artifact of the sequencing pipeline. CMV serostatus was the only immune exposure information available for the cohort. The earlier analysis of a few hundred of the donors excluded approximately 15 rarely observed V segments, including chromosome 9 orphons, because counts were too low.

In total, approximately 610 healthy bone marrow donors made up the cohort. Cohort members were all nominally healthy when sampled, although unrecorded immune exposures were likely present. The donor tested CMV seropositive and was one of the 289 seropositive cohort members. A peripheral blood sample was provided by each donor, and peripheral blood mononuclear cells were used for TCR beta sequencing. The Qiagen DNeasy Blood Extraction Kit was used to extract genomic DNA from the blood cell samples. In the case of this clone: There is no known antigen for this receptor. Per-nucleotide qualities are absent, and no much larger clonotype sits a single base away.

Libraries were built with the immunoSEQ multiplex PCR assay. A mixture of 60 forward primers for TCR Vbeta segments and 13 reverse primers for TCR Jbeta segments was used in the multiplex PCR. The CDR3 region of rearranged TCR beta genes was amplified from genomic DNA by a multiplex PCR assay. On the Illumina HiSeq System, the amplified TCR beta libraries were sequenced as 87-base-pair reads. The study's processing was this. In a later analysis, tens of millions of unique TCR beta chains were counted across the approximately 640 repertoires, and approximately 9.9 million of these chains were shared by at least two donors. To remove PCR and sequencing errors, raw reads were error-corrected and collapsed into unique sequences using a nearest-neighbor algorithm that merged closely related sequences. CDR3 sequences were aligned to IMGT reference sequences to assign V, D and J gene segments. Each retained sequence needed at least a six-nucleotide match to both a V gene segment and a J gene segment. A rearrangement counted as productive if the CDR3 had no stop codons and remained in frame with V and J, and every other rearrangement counted as non-productive. CDR3 was defined according to IMGT convention as the region running from the second conserved V-encoded cysteine to the conserved J-encoded phenylalanine. Sequences without an unambiguous match to a single V gene segment were excluded from the earlier analysis of several hundred of the donors. An earlier analysis of a few hundred of the donors called V segments functional above 56.7% productive rearrangements and segregating when the between-donor standard deviation exceeded 5%. A statistical classification framework was developed to diagnose cytomegalovirus status using the catalog of TCR beta chain sequences. In a later analysis, V and J genes were assigned by comparing TCR nucleotide sequences against IMGT/GENE-DB human TR gene sequences. A later analysis assigned CDR3 sequences and most-parsimonious VDJ recombination scenarios with the TCRdist pipeline. In a later analysis, each TCR beta chain was defined by its CDR3 amino acid sequence together with its V-gene family, and reads lacking a unique V-gene family were excluded. In a later analysis, 450 to 600 highly shared, low-generation-probability nucleotide sequences were removed to address suspected cross-contamination and a sequencing artifact. A later analysis calculated a clonal expansion index for each public chain from normalized within-repertoire ranks of inferred template counts. Generation probabilities in a later analysis came from a VDJ recombination model fitted to out-of-frame rearrangements, and those results were checked against IGoR. In a later analysis, TCR-TCR, TCR-HLA and TCR-CMV co-occurrence was scored with hypergeometric tests, and a repertoire-size bias correction was applied to TCR pairs. False discovery rates were estimated in a later analysis by permuting HLA or CMV assignments 20 times. In a later analysis, co-occurring TCRs were grouped using DBSCAN, with TCRdist sequence similarity added in when clustering inside HLA-allele-positive subsets. Repertoires with fewer than 30,000 or more than 120,000 public chains, plus five repertoires with anomalous nucleotide sharing, were excluded from co-occurrence clustering. TCRdb limited this immuneACCESS table to in-frame rearrangements with V and J called. A share of clones is missing; checked studies link under half to unresolved V genes, and the rest is unexplained. For V, J and clone size, that table is used; D and trimming come from the DNA. Recorded for this sample are more than 85,000 clones; around four fifths of them occurred a single time. The ten top clones hold roughly 8.6% of the sample.

Material: PBMCs. The TCR sequence derives from a woman between 40 and 50 years old in good health and CMV-seropositive.

The DNA is as follows: TGTGCCAGCAGACCGGGAGGCAATCAGCCCCAGCATTTT. Translated, it gives CASRPGGNQPQHF. The chain joins TRBV28 to TRBJ1-5, with an unclear D gene assignment. The germline V gene supplies CDR1 MDHEN and CDR2 SYDVKM. V loses 6 bases, J loses 2 bases, and the germline ends lie 8 bases apart. The CDR3 spans 13 residues, from the cysteine through the phenylalanine. Of all the DNA, just the CDR3 is kept, 39 bases in frame from base 1.